The 14 T cell receptor beta chains given below trace back to one sample, sequenced in a study of multiple sclerosis patients with progressive multifocal leukoencephalopathy. Clones were sequenced by immunoSEQ multiplex PCR, and TCRdb holds only the in-frame ones, with some missing. The table has 25,000 to 35,000 clones, roughly nine tenths seen once. Sample time point: less than 7 months of natalizumab therapy. Sequencing used PBMCs, obtained from a patient treated with natalizumab. The receptors were gathered from a human donor with multiple sclerosis.

This chain connects TRBV6-1 to TRBJ1-5; no firm D call. The V and J ends lost 3 bases and 7 bases respectively, with 10 bases between them. CDR3 size: 13 residues. In germline, CDR1 is MNHNS, CDR2 SASEGT. The CDR3 loop reads CASSEASAQPQHF. The CDR3 nucleotides read TGTGCCAGCAGTGAGGCTAGCGCCCAGCCCCAGCATTTT.

The chain links TRBV25-1 to TRBJ1-2; D remains unclear. In germline, CDR1 is MGHDK, CDR2 SYGVNS. This CDR3 spans 12 amino acids. Trimming took off 3 bases at V and 9 bases at J, with 11 bases between the two ends. CDR3 nucleotide sequence: TGTGCCAGCAGTGAGGACGGACGTAGCTACACCTTC. Its protein product is CASSEDGRSYTF.

This chain connects TRBV19 to TRBJ1-2; D is possibly TRBD1 (5 bases). V lost 1 base to trimming and J lost 4 bases, with 13 bases between them. The V gene's germline CDR1 is LNHDA and CDR2 SQIVND (reference sequence). The CDR3 has 15 amino acids. CDR3 sequence reads: CASSIGGGPRYGYTF. The CDR3 nucleotides are TGTGCCAGTAGTATAGGGGGGGGACCCCGCTATGGCTACACCTTC.

The rearrangement joins TRBV19 to TRBJ2-2; D unresolved. CDR3 length: 16 amino acids. Germline lookup yields CDR1 LNHDA and CDR2 SQIVND (reference sequence). With 2 bases removed from V and 0 bases from J, the gap between germline ends came to 10 bases. CDR3 amino acids: CASSIWQAANTGELFF. CDR3 nucleotide sequence: TGTGCCAGTAGTATATGGCAGGCCGCGAACACCGGGGAGCTGTTTTTT.

J is TRBJ1-1 and V is TRBV11-1; D gene ambiguous. The CDR3 totals 11 residues. CDR1 is SGHAT, CDR2 FQDESV, per germline (reference sequence). Trimming took 1 base from V and 8 from J, leaving 5 bases between them. CDR3 in amino acids: CASSLGLEAFF. CDR3 nucleotide sequence: TGTGCCAGCAGCTTAGGGCTAGAAGCTTTCTTT.

V is TRBV15 and J is TRBJ2-3; D tentatively fits TRBD1 or TRBD2 (5 bases each). Germline values: CDR1 LNHNV, CDR2 YYDKDF (reference sequence). V lost 1 base and J 0 bases, leaving 11 bases between the germline ends. CDR3 size: 16 residues. The chain's CDR3 is CATSRVGDRSTDTQYF. DNA for the CDR3: TGTGCCACCAGCAGAGTCGGGGACCGTAGCACAGATACGCAGTATTTT.

The gene calls are TRBV27 and TRBJ1-5; D is unclear. Trimming removed 6 bases at V and 1 base at J, with 10 bases between. The germline V gene has CDR1 MNHEY and CDR2 SMNVEV (reference sequence). The CDR3 covers 14 residues. The CDR3 nucleotides are TGTGCCAGCAGCTTAGCGACAAGCAATCAGCCCCAGCATTTT. It codes for CASSLATSNQPQHF.

The sample holds one count of this clone. This chain uses TRBV28 with TRBJ2-7, with TRBD1 matching 7 bases. The V gene's germline CDR1 is MDHEN and CDR2 SYDVKM. V lost 6 bases, J lost 6 bases, and 8 bases stayed unmatched. This CDR3 is 13 amino acids long. DNA for the CDR3: TGTGCCAGCAGCCCAGGGGGTCTAGTCGAGCAGTACTTC. It codes for CASSPGGLVEQYF. The whole variable domain, remainder taken from reference TRBV28 and TRBJ2-7, is DVKVTQSSRYLVKRTGEKVFLECVQDMDHENMFWYRQDPGLGLRLIYFSYDVKMKEKGDIPEGYSVSREKKERFSLILESASTNQTSMYLCASSPGGLVEQYFGPGTRLTVT.

The rearrangement joins TRBV28 to TRBJ2-7, with D possibly being TRBD2 (6 bases). The CDR3 loop spans 14 amino acids. Between the trimmed V and J ends, which lost 7 bases and 7 bases, there was a span of 20 bases. Germline values: CDR1 MDHEN, CDR2 SYDVKM. CDR3 residues: CASIFSGELKEQYF. Here the CDR3 DNA reads TGTGCCAGCATTTTCTCGGGGGAGCTAAAAGAGCAGTACTTC.

The J gene is TRBJ2-7, the V gene TRBV6-5; 7 bases are shared with TRBD1. The CDR3 has 15 amino acids. V lost 2 bases to trimming and J lost 4 bases; unmatched junction nucleotides: 8. Germline-derived CDR1 and CDR2 are MNHEY and SVGAGI. The CDR3, as DNA: TGTGCCAGCAGTTACGCCCCAGGGGGTAGTTACGAGCAGTACTTC. Amino acids: CASSYAPGGSYEQYF.

The chain carries TRBV11-2 and TRBJ2-1; no clear D. Germline assignment: CDR1 SGHAT and CDR2 FQNNGV. The ends were cut back, 5 bases at V and 10 bases at J, with 12 bases in the middle. This CDR3 has 12 residues. CDR3 sequence: CASSPLYLEQFF. The CDR3 DNA is TGTGCCAGCAGCCCCCTCTATCTCGAGCAGTTCTTC.

This sequence joins TRBV18 and TRBJ1-1; a possible D gene is TRBD1 (5 bases). The length of the CDR3 is 14 residues. Trimming pared 2 bases from V and 1 base from J, leaving 8 bases between. Germline lookup yields CDR1 KGHSH and CDR2 LQKENI. The CDR3 sequence: CASSPGGKNTEAFF. The CDR3 region has the DNA TGTGCCAGCTCACCAGGGGGAAAGAACACTGAAGCTTTCTTT.

The chain couples TRBV28 to TRBJ2-5; 9 positions agree with TRBD1. The germline V gene has CDR1 MDHEN and CDR2 SYDVKM. This CDR3 has 16 amino acids. The J segment lost 2 bases and the V segment lost 3 bases, leaving 7 bases of the junction unmatched. The CDR3 DNA sequence: TGTGCCAGCAGTTTTATGGGACAGGGTCAACAAGAGACCCAGTACTTC. Translating it yields CASSFMGQGQQETQYF.

This clone has just one count. This rearrangement joins TRBV28 to TRBJ1-5; D is possibly TRBD1 (5 bases). Trimming shortened V by 3 bases and J by 5 bases, and 11 bases separated the two germline ends. The CDR3 sequence is 14 residues long. CDR1 MDHEN and CDR2 SYDVKM come from the germline V gene. The CDR3 DNA is TGTGCCAGCAGTTTTCGGGGCGGCGATCAGCCCCAGCATTTT. This translates into CASSFRGGDQPQHF.